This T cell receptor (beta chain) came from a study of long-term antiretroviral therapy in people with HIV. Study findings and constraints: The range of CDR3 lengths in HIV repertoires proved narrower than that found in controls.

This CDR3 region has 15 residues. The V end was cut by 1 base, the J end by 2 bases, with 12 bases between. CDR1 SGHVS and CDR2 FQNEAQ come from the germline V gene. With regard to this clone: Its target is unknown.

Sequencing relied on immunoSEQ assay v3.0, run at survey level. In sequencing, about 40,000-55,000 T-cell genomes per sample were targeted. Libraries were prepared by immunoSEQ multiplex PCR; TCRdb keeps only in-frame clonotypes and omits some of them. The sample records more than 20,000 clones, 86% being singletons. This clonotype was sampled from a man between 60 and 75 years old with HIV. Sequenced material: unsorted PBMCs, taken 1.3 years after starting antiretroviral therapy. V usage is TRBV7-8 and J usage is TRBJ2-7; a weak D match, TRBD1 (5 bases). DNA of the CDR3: TGTGCCAGCAGCTTAGAGAGCAGGGTTACCTACGAGCAGTACTTC. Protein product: CASSLESRVTYEQYF.